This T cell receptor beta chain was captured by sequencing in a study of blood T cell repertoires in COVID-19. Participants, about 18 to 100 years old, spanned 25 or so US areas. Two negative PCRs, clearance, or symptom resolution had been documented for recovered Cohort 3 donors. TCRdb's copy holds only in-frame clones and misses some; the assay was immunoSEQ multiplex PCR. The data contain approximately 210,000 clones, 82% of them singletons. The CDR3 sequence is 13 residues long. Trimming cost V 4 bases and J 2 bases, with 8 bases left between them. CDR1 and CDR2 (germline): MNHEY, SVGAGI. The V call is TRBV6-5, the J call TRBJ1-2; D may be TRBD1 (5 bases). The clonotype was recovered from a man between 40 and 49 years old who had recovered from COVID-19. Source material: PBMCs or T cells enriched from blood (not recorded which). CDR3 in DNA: TGTGCCAGCAGTTCCCCAGGGAACTATGGCTACACCTTC. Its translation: CASSSPGNYGYTF.